The 17 T cell receptor beta chains below come from one sample, sequenced in a study of blood T cell repertoires in COVID-19. Sequenced by immunoSEQ multiplex PCR; TCRdb stores in-frame clones only, minus some. Altogether about 410,000 clones are present, about 89% being singletons, with the ten largest covering roughly 1.6%. Sequencing was performed on peripheral blood. The source of these receptors is a woman between 35 and 50 years old with COVID-19, enrolled during active disease.

The chain couples TRBV24-1 to TRBJ2-2, with D maybe TRBD2 (5 bases). Germline V lookup: CDR1 KGHDR, CDR2 SFDVKD. Trimming removed 1 base from V and 3 bases from J, with 11 bases in between. There are 16 residues in the CDR3. CDR3 protein: CATSDFGGSDTGELFF. The CDR3 nucleotides read TGTGCCACCAGTGATTTTGGCGGGTCGGACACCGGGGAGCTGTTTTTT.

The genes are TRBV5-1 and TRBJ1-3, with unresolved D. V was trimmed by 0 bases and J by 0 bases, leaving 13 bases between them. Germline CDR1 reads SGHRS; CDR2 reads YFSETQ. The CDR3 consists of 17 residues. DNA for the CDR3: TGCGCCAGCAGCTTGGAGCGGATTACAGCCTCTGGAAACACCATATATTTT. This gives the protein CASSLERITASGNTIYF.

This rearrangement joins TRBV6-4 to TRBJ2-2; 8 bases match TRBD1. Germline CDR1 reads MRHNA; CDR2 reads SNTAGT. The trim removed 1 base at V and 2 bases at J, leaving 3 bases unmatched. The CDR3 runs 16 residues. In DNA, the CDR3 is TGTGCCAGCAGTGACTTAGGACAGGGAAACACCGGGGAGCTGTTTTTT. As protein: CASSDLGQGNTGELFF.

This clone has just one count. V is TRBV28 and J is TRBJ1-5; D may be TRBD1 (5 bases). CDR1 and CDR2 (germline): MDHEN, SYDVKM. Deletions cut 3 bases from V and 6 bases from J, with 18 bases between. The CDR3 totals 16 residues. In DNA, the CDR3 is TGTGCCAGCAGTTTTGTGGGCGCAGGGAGGCTTCAGCCCCAGCATTTT. This translates into CASSFVGAGRLQPQHF.

The rearrangement links TRBV28 to TRBJ2-5, with D tentatively TRBD2 (6 bases). The CDR3 spans 13 residues. In germline, CDR1 is MDHEN, CDR2 SYDVKM. Trimming stripped 10 bases from V and 4 bases from J, with 16 bases between. The DNA of the CDR3 is TGTGCCACCTGTCCCCCGGGAGTAGAGACCCAGTACTTC. Amino acids: CATCPPGVETQYF.

This chain's CDR3 is CASSLKTGETEAFF. The DNA of the CDR3 is TGTGCCAGCTCCCTCAAGACAGGGGAAACTGAAGCTTTCTTT. The chain employs TRBV18 and TRBJ1-1, with TRBD1 matching over 8 bases. Germline assignment: CDR1 KGHSH and CDR2 LQKENI. This CDR3 comprises 14 residues. Trimming cost V 6 bases and J 5 bases; bases outside gene matches: 8.

The chain combines TRBV11-2 with TRBJ2-1, with TRBD1 matching over 9 bases. The germline gives CDR1 SGHAT, CDR2 FQNNGV. V was clipped by 7 bases and J by 3 bases; unmatched bases: 10. The CDR3 consists of 16 residues. CDR3 residues: CASNEVTGGGYNEQFF. CDR3 coding DNA: TGTGCCAGCAATGAGGTCACAGGGGGCGGCTACAATGAGCAGTTCTTC.

The chain combines TRBV13 with TRBJ2-1, with 12 bases lining up with TRBD1. Germline CDR1 PRHDT, CDR2 FYEKMQ (reference sequence). The CDR3 covers 17 residues. J was trimmed by 1 base and V by 2 bases; bases with no gene match: 3. The CDR3 protein is CASSLWDRGLSYNEQFF. In DNA, the CDR3 is TGTGCCAGCAGCTTATGGGACAGGGGGCTATCCTACAATGAGCAGTTCTTC.

The chain uses TRBV9 and TRBJ1-1; D is possibly TRBD1 (6 bases). The CDR3 totals 16 residues. Trimming took off 5 bases at V and 7 bases at J, with 24 bases between the two ends. Germline loops: CDR1 SGDLS, CDR2 YYNGEE. The CDR3 sequence: CASSPSQGPGRVEAFF. CDR3 DNA: TGTGCCAGCAGTCCTTCACAGGGCCCGGGGAGGGTTGAAGCTTTCTTT.

The chain recombines TRBV5-1 with TRBJ2-1; no reliable D call. The CDR3 has 14 amino acids. Germline lookup yields CDR1 SGHRS and CDR2 YFSETQ. V lost 0 bases, J lost 8 bases, and 12 bases lay in between. The CDR3 reads CASSLVTFSYEQFF. CDR3 nucleotides: TGCGCCAGCAGCTTGGTAACATTTTCTTATGAGCAGTTCTTC.

In DNA, the CDR3 is TGTGCCAGCAGCTTTGTCGGTTTTGACACCTACGAGCAGTACTTC. Amino acid sequence: CASSFVGFDTYEQYF. The chain is built from TRBV5-4 and TRBJ2-7; no clear D gene. Trimming stripped 2 bases from V and 2 bases from J, with 14 bases between. Germline values: CDR1 SGHNT, CDR2 YYREEE (reference sequence). The CDR3 totals 15 residues.

Concerning this clone itself: Other DNA sequences in the sample encode the same CDR3. This chain uses TRBV12-3 or TRBV12-4 with TRBJ1-2; D is perhaps TRBD1 (6 bases). The CDR3 is 13 amino acids. V dropped 3 bases and J dropped 5 bases, with 10 bases sitting between them. The CDR3 here is CASSLGGAYGYTF. The CDR3 region has the DNA TGTGCCAGCAGTTTGGGGGGGGCTTATGGCTACACCTTC.

This chain connects TRBV10-2 to TRBJ1-2; 7 bases match TRBD1. The CDR3 totals 16 residues. J lost 6 bases, V lost 0 bases, and 10 bases had no gene match. Germline V CDR1 and CDR2: WSHSY, SAAADI. CDR3 region: CASSESQFATGHGYTF. The CDR3 DNA reads TGCGCCAGCAGTGAGTCCCAGTTCGCGACAGGGCATGGCTACACCTTC.

This clone was observed once. This chain joins TRBV7-9 and TRBJ2-1, with TRBD2 matching over 9 bases. Germline CDR1 and CDR2: SEHNR and FQNEAQ (reference sequence). This CDR3 has 14 residues. V trimming: 11 bases; J trimming: 7 bases; junction bases outside the gene matches: 12. The CDR3 nucleotides are TGTGCCGGCTCCATCTTAGCGGGGGCTAATGAGCAGTTCTTC. Residues: CAGSILAGANEQFF.

The genes are TRBV5-1 and TRBJ1-1; possibly TRBD1 for D (6 bases). V lost 4 bases and J 2 bases, leaving 15 bases between the germline ends. Germline CDR1 reads SGHRS; CDR2 reads YFSETQ. The CDR3 length is 15 residues. The CDR3 loop is CASSLFQGSNTEAFF. Written as DNA, the CDR3 is TGCGCCAGCAGCCTTTTTCAGGGGTCTAACACTGAAGCTTTCTTT.

This clone was observed once. This chain uses TRBV7-2 with TRBJ2-7; TRBD2 agrees at 8 bases. The germline V gene encodes CDR1 SGHTA and CDR2 FQGNSA. V dropped 1 base and J dropped 4; count of bases not matched to a gene: 9. The CDR3 contains 16 residues. The chain's CDR3 is CASSLGSGSFGYEQYF. As DNA, the CDR3 is TGTGCCAGCAGCTTAGGGAGCGGGAGTTTCGGGTACGAGCAGTACTTC.

The rearrangement uses TRBV18 and TRBJ2-7; no definite D call. The CDR3 consists of 14 residues. Germline V gene data show CDR1 as KGHSH and CDR2 as LQKENI. The V end was cut by 4 bases, the J end by 6 bases, with 16 bases between. The CDR3 here is CASSQPGSPSEQYF. The CDR3 DNA sequence: TGTGCCAGCTCACAACCCGGGTCTCCCAGCGAGCAGTACTTC. The full variable domain, in which reference TRBV18 and TRBJ2-7 provide the parts outside the CDR3, is NAGVMQNPRHLVRRRGQEARLRCSPMKGHSHVYWYRQLPEEGLKFMVYLQKENIIDESGMPKERFSAEFPKEGPSILRIQQVVRGDSAAYFCASSQPGSPSEQYFGPGTRLTVT.